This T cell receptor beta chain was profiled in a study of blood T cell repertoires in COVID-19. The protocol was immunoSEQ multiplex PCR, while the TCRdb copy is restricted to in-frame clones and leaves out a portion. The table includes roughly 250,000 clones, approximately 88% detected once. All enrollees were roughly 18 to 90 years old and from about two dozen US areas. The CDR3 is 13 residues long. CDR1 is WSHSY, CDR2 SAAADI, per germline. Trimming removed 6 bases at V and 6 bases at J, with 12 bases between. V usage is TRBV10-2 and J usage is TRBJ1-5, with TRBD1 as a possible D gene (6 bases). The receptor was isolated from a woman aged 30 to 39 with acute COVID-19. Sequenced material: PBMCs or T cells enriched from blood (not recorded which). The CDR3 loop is CASRGQGSQPQHF. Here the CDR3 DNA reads TGCGCCAGCAGGGGGCAGGGGAGTCAGCCCCAGCATTTT.